This T cell receptor beta chain appears in the sequencing data of a study of identical twins. Study findings and constraints: Researchers reported excess low generation probability among twin-shared out-of-frame alpha sequences. Modelling approaches yielded underestimates of out-of-frame TCR alpha sharing between monozygotic twins. Whereas memory repertoires showed no such difference, abundant cord blood beta clonotypes carried fewer insertions.

This clonotype has just a few counts. Antigen: not known. The germline V gene has CDR1 MDHEN and CDR2 SYDVKM. Trimming removed 5 bases from V and 4 bases from J; junction bases left unmatched: 14. The CDR3 has 18 amino acids. TCRdb re-analysed the 5' RACE reads in MiXCR, keeping a single row per CDR3 protein. The repertoire has under 300,000 distinct CDR3 sequences, more than 9.5% of them found once; the top ten carry about 4.1%. These same records also appear under a second study, on yellow fever vaccine responses in identical twins.

The chain joins TRBV28 to TRBJ2-6; TRBD1 matches at 7 bases. This sequence originates from a young woman in good health. The sample consisted of memory (CD45RO+) T cells sorted from blood. The CDR3 DNA sequence: TGTGCCAGCAGTCTGACAGGGAGAAACCCATCCGGGGCCAACGTCCTGACTTTC. Translating it yields CASSLTGRNPSGANVLTF.